Below are 2 T cell receptor beta chains sequenced from a single sample in a study of regulatory T cells in long-lasting Graves disease. Regarding time point: newly diagnosed GD, antithyroid drugs for less than 3 months. PBMC-extracted RNA yielded the TCR library. Arm-PCR of CDR3 regions and iRepertoire HTBI primers were the basis on which TCR beta libraries were built. TCRdb re-called the multiplex PCR reads with MiXCR, one entry per CDR3 protein. The table shows a few hundred thousand distinct CDR3 sequences, with roughly 10% occurring only once. These data were also filed under a second study, of T cells in Graves' hyperthyroidism and ophthalmopathy.

The sequencing here drew on peripheral blood mononuclear cells (PBMCs), taken at new diagnosis, from a patient treated with antithyroid drugs. The receptors come from a woman aged 18 to 35 with Graves disease.

There are many counts of this clonotype. The chain couples TRBV6-1 to TRBJ1-1; TRBD1 is a possible D gene (5 bases). CDR3 length: 12 amino acids. V lost 6 bases and J 7 bases, leaving 12 bases between the germline ends. CDR1 is MNHNS and CDR2 is SASEGT in the germline V gene. CDR3 region: CASSPGENEAFF. For the CDR3, the DNA is TGTGCCAGCAGCCCGGGGGAAAATGAAGCTTTCTTT.

This clonotype was seen repeatedly, ten times or more. The chain is built from TRBV7-3 and TRBJ2-1; perhaps TRBD2 as D (5 bases). The germline gives CDR1 SGHTA, CDR2 FQGTGA. This CDR3 region has 14 residues. V was clipped by 5 bases and J by 10 bases, with 18 bases between them. This chain's CDR3 is CASSGGFGSGEQFF. The DNA for the CDR3 is TGTGCCAGCAGCGGCGGATTTGGCTCGGGAGAGCAGTTCTTC.